One and the same sample provided the 2 T cell receptor beta chains below, sequenced in a study of blood T cell repertoires in COVID-19. This table comes from immunoSEQ multiplex PCR, and its TCRdb copy is limited to in-frame clones, with some not included. Among tens of thousands of clones listed, roughly 80% were seen once. Sequenced input: peripheral blood. Receptors were obtained from a man between 60 and 75 years old with acute or convalescent COVID-19.

J is TRBJ1-2 and V is TRBV5-1; 7 bases align to TRBD1. The germline V gene has CDR1 SGHRS and CDR2 YFSETQ. V shed 1 base and J 4 bases; nucleotides not matched to a gene: 13. This CDR3 is built from 17 residues. The chain's CDR3 is CASSLRPEGQWLYGYTF. The CDR3 DNA reads as TGCGCCAGCAGCTTGAGGCCCGAGGGACAGTGGCTCTATGGCTACACCTTC.

The rearrangement joins TRBV5-4 to TRBJ2-3, with D possibly TRBD2 on 5 matching bases. In germline, CDR1 is SGHNT, CDR2 YYREEE (reference sequence). This CDR3 has 16 residues. V was clipped by 3 bases and J by 1 base, with 15 bases between them. The chain's CDR3 is CASSSSLRRGTDTQYF. Here the CDR3 DNA reads TGTGCCAGCAGCTCCTCGCTTCGGCGGGGCACAGATACGCAGTATTTT. Supplemented by reference TRBV5-4 and TRBJ2-3, the full variable domain reads ETGVTQSPTHLIKTRGQQVTLRCSSQSGHNTVSWYQQALGQGPQFIFQYYREEENGRGNFPPRFSGLQFPNYSSELNVNALELDDSALYLCASSSSLRRGTDTQYFGPGTRLTVL.